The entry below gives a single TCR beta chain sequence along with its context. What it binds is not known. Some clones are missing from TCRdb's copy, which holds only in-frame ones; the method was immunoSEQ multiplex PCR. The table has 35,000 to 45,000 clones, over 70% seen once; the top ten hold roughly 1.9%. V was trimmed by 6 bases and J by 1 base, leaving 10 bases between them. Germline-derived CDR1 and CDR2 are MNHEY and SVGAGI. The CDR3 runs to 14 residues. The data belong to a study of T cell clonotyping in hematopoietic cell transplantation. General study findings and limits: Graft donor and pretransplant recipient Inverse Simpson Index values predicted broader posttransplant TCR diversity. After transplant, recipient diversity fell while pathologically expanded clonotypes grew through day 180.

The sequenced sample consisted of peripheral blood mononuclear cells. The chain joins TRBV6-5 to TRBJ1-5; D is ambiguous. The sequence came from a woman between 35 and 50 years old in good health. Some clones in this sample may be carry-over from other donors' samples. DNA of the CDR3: TGTGCCAGCAGAAAGGCGGGAAGCAATCAGCCCCAGCATTTT. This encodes CASRKAGSNQPQHF.